What follows are 21 T cell receptor beta chains derived from one specimen sequenced in a study of radiation and T cells in renal cell carcinoma. Regarding time point: baseline pretreatment blood. Regarding treatment: 15 Gy SBRT to primary tumor, nephrectomy 4 weeks later. Only in-frame clones appear in the TCRdb table, and some are missing; sequencing was by immunoSEQ multiplex PCR. The sample has some 100,000 clones; 82% are singletons. The material was blood, obtained from a patient whose treatment included radiotherapy and nephrectomy. The source is a man between 60 and 70 years old with renal cell carcinoma.

DNA for the CDR3: TGTGCCAGCAGTTTATGGAAGGGAAATCCCTACGAGCAGTACTTC. Translating it yields CASSLWKGNPYEQYF. The rearrangement uses TRBV27 and TRBJ2-7; D gene ambiguous. The V gene lost 1 base and the J gene lost 2 bases, with 12 bases spanning the gap. CDR3 size: 15 residues. CDR1 MNHEY and CDR2 SMNVEV come from the germline V gene (reference sequence).

V is TRBV9 and J is TRBJ2-7; 9 positions agree with TRBD2. The CDR3 consists of 16 residues. Germline trimming cut 0 bases from V and 7 bases from J; bases unmatched to any gene: 11. Germline loops: CDR1 SGDLS, CDR2 YYNGEE. CDR3 loop: CASSVDHAGGPGEQYF. CDR3 coding DNA: TGTGCCAGCAGCGTAGATCACGCGGGAGGGCCGGGGGAGCAGTACTTC. Based on the CDR3 plus reference TRBV9 and TRBJ2-7, the full variable domain is DSGVTQTPKHLITATGQRVTLRCSPRSGDLSVYWYQQSLDQGLQFLIQYYNGEERAKGNILERFSAQQFPDLHSELNLSSLELGDSALYFCASSVDHAGGPGEQYFGPGTRLTVT.

V is TRBV4-3 and J is TRBJ2-2, with D perhaps matching TRBD2 (5 bases). CDR3 length: 17 amino acids. V was pared by 3 bases and J by 8 bases, with 22 bases between. Germline CDR1 LGHNA, CDR2 YSLEER. CDR3 residues: CASSHIFREKGSGELFF. The DNA for the CDR3 is TGCGCCAGCAGCCATATTTTTAGGGAGAAGGGTTCGGGGGAGCTGTTTTTT.

V and J are TRBV28 and TRBJ1-2, with 7 bases identical to TRBD1. V lost 7 bases, J lost 4 bases, and 9 bases stayed unmatched. The CDR3 sequence is 14 residues long. The germline V gene encodes CDR1 MDHEN and CDR2 SYDVKM. The CDR3 region has the DNA TGTGCCAGCACCGATCCGGGACAGATCTATGGCTACACCTTC. Encoded protein: CASTDPGQIYGYTF.

J is TRBJ2-5 and V is TRBV7-9; D tentatively reads TRBD1 or TRBD2 (6 bases each). This CDR3 is 14 amino acids long. The V end lost 1 base, the J end lost 4 bases, and 10 bases lay between the germline ends. In germline, CDR1 is SEHNR, CDR2 FQNEAQ (reference sequence). In nucleotides, the CDR3 is TGTGCCAGCAGCTTAGTGGGGGGCGGAGAGACCCAGTACTTC. Residues: CASSLVGGGETQYF.

This clone occurred once. V usage is TRBV5-1 and J usage is TRBJ2-2; 12 bases align to TRBD2. This CDR3 contains 15 residues. Germline-derived CDR1 and CDR2 are SGHRS and YFSETQ. Trimming at V came to 3 bases and at J to 5 bases, leaving 2 bases not matched to a gene. The CDR3 loop is CASSSGLAGTGELFF. CDR3 sequence (DNA): TGCGCCAGCAGCTCTGGACTAGCGGGGACCGGGGAGCTGTTTTTT.

The V and J genes are TRBV29-1 and TRBJ2-1; no firm D call. The CDR3 covers 14 residues. Trimming stripped 2 bases from V and 4 bases from J, with 12 bases between. The germline V gene encodes CDR1 SQVTM and CDR2 ANQGSEA. CDR3 residues: CSVESSVEYNEQFF. CDR3 coding DNA: TGCAGCGTTGAAAGCTCCGTAGAGTACAATGAGCAGTTCTTC.

V and J are TRBV18 and TRBJ1-1; TRBD1 is a possible D gene (5 bases). Germline V gives CDR1 KGHSH, CDR2 LQKENI. Deletions cut 0 bases from V and 5 bases from J, with 16 bases between. The CDR3 is 16 amino acids. The DNA for the CDR3 is TGTGCCAGCTCACCACCCCGGGGGGAGGCGACGACTGAAGCTTTCTTT. Residues: CASSPPRGEATTEAFF.

The chain couples TRBV5-1 to TRBJ1-1, with TRBD1 as a possible D gene (5 bases). The CDR3 consists of 14 residues. Trimming removed 0 bases from V and 6 bases from J, with 12 bases in between. Germline V gene sequence: CDR1 SGHRS, CDR2 YFSETQ. The CDR3 here is CASSLGDRFAEAFF. CDR3 nucleotide sequence: TGCGCCAGCAGCTTGGGTGACAGATTCGCTGAAGCTTTCTTT.

This sequence joins TRBV27 and TRBJ2-1, with 10 bases fitting TRBD2. The junction had 14 bases not matched to a gene; V was cut back by 1 base and J by 5 bases. CDR3 length equals 19 residues. Germline CDR1 and CDR2: MNHEY and SMNVEV (reference sequence). CDR3 protein: CASSLWGLRLGTSDNEQFF. CDR3 nucleotides: TGTGCCAGCAGTTTATGGGGGTTGAGGTTAGGGACTAGCGACAATGAGCAGTTCTTC.

The chain uses TRBV19 and TRBJ1-5; 7 bases map to TRBD1. V lost 6 bases to trimming and J lost 3 bases; unmatched junction nucleotides: 8. This CDR3 has 15 amino acids. The germline gives CDR1 LNHDA, CDR2 SQIVND (reference sequence). This CDR3 is CASSATGVPNQPQHF. The CDR3 bases are TGTGCCAGTAGCGCTACAGGGGTTCCCAATCAGCCCCAGCATTTT.

Here the CDR3 reads CASSRFSGRTANYGYTF. In DNA form, the CDR3 reads TGTGCCAGCAGCCGATTTTCGGGAAGGACAGCTAACTATGGCTACACCTTC. V and J are TRBV7-2 and TRBJ1-2; tentatively, D is TRBD1 (6 bases). CDR3 length: 17 residues. Deletions cut 5 bases from V and 0 bases from J, with 19 bases between. Looked up from germline, CDR1 is SGHTA and CDR2 is FQGNSA.

The chain joins TRBV7-8 to TRBJ2-7; TRBD1 might be the D (5 bases). CDR3 size: 16 residues. Per the germline V gene, CDR1 is SGHVS and CDR2 is FQNEAQ. V was pared by 5 bases and J by 2 bases, with 19 bases between. CDR3 DNA: TGTGCCAGCAGCCTCCAGGGCGTAGGCCTCCCCTACGAGCAGTACTTC. Translated: CASSLQGVGLPYEQYF.

The rearrangement links TRBV27 to TRBJ2-3; no reliable D call. The CDR3 runs to 16 residues. V was cut by 5 bases and J by 0 bases, with 15 bases left in between. Germline lookup yields CDR1 MNHEY and CDR2 SMNVEV (reference sequence). The CDR3 here is CASSPLRALSTDTQYF. CDR3 sequence (DNA): TGTGCCAGCAGTCCCCTCCGGGCCCTAAGCACAGATACGCAGTATTTT.

The chain uses TRBV5-1 and TRBJ2-2; TRBD2 matches at 7 bases. Losses at the gene ends were 0 bases for V and 5 bases for J; bases not matched to a gene: 4. CDR1 and CDR2 (germline): SGHRS, YFSETQ. This CDR3 is built from 15 residues. Here the CDR3 DNA reads TGCGCCAGCAGCTTGGAGGCGGGAGAAACCGGGGAGCTGTTTTTT. Protein: CASSLEAGETGELFF.

The gene calls are TRBV30 and TRBJ2-6; no definite D call. CDR1 and CDR2 from the germline V gene are GTSNPN and SVGIG (reference sequence). This CDR3 has 13 residues. V gave up 0 bases and J gave up 2 bases, with 2 bases separating them. For the CDR3, the DNA is TGTGCCTGGAGTGTAGCTGGGGCCAACGTCCTGACTTTC. Amino acids: CAWSVAGANVLTF. Filled out from reference TRBV30 and TRBJ2-6, the complete variable domain reads SQTIHQWPATLVQPVGSPLSLECTVEGTSNPNLYWYRQAAGRGLQLLFYSVGIGQISSEVPQNLSASRPQDRQFILSSKKLLLSDSGFYLCAWSVAGANVLTFGAGSRLTVL.

V is TRBV4-3 and J is TRBJ2-2; D remains unclear. Germline-derived CDR1 and CDR2 are LGHNA and YSLEER. CDR3 size: 15 residues. V was trimmed by 1 base and J by 6 bases, leaving 12 bases between them. CDR3 residues: CASSQGIDAPGELFF. The CDR3 coding sequence is TGCGCCAGCAGCCAAGGTATTGACGCTCCCGGGGAGCTGTTTTTT.

The V call is TRBV9, the J call TRBJ2-2, with D possibly TRBD2 on 6 matching bases. From germline, CDR1 is SGDLS and CDR2 YYNGEE. The CDR3 consists of 16 residues. The V gene lost 2 bases and the J gene lost 4 bases, with 15 bases spanning the gap. The CDR3 DNA reads TGTGCCAGCAGCGTCGGGACTGCGCTTAGCACCGGGGAGCTGTTTTTT. This translates into CASSVGTALSTGELFF.

J is TRBJ2-7 and V is TRBV4-1; TRBD2 agrees at 8 bases. Germline V gene data show CDR1 as MGHRA and CDR2 as YSYEKL. The CDR3 covers 15 residues. Unmatched junction bases numbered 5, after V lost 4 bases and J lost 0 bases. CDR3 nucleotides: TGCGCCAGCAGCCCCCGACTAGCGACCTCCTACGAGCAGTACTTC. Its protein is CASSPRLATSYEQYF.

The table lists this clone with a few counts. The V call is TRBV10-3, the J call TRBJ2-7; 9 bases match TRBD1. Trimming at V came to 4 bases and at J to 4 bases, leaving 8 bases not matched to a gene. There are 15 residues in the CDR3. Germline V lookup: CDR1 ENHRY, CDR2 SYGVKD. CDR3 sequence reads: CAISGTGTGSYEQYF. The CDR3 bases are TGTGCCATCAGTGGTACCGGGACAGGGAGTTACGAGCAGTACTTC.

This clone was detected a few times. The rearrangement joins TRBV9 to TRBJ2-3, with no clear D. The CDR3 is made up of 12 amino acids. Trimming left V 4 bases short and J 7 bases short, with 10 bases between. The V gene's germline CDR1 is SGDLS and CDR2 YYNGEE. CDR3 loop: CASSPRRHTQYF. In DNA form, the CDR3 reads TGTGCCAGCAGCCCCCGTCGCCATACGCAGTATTTT.